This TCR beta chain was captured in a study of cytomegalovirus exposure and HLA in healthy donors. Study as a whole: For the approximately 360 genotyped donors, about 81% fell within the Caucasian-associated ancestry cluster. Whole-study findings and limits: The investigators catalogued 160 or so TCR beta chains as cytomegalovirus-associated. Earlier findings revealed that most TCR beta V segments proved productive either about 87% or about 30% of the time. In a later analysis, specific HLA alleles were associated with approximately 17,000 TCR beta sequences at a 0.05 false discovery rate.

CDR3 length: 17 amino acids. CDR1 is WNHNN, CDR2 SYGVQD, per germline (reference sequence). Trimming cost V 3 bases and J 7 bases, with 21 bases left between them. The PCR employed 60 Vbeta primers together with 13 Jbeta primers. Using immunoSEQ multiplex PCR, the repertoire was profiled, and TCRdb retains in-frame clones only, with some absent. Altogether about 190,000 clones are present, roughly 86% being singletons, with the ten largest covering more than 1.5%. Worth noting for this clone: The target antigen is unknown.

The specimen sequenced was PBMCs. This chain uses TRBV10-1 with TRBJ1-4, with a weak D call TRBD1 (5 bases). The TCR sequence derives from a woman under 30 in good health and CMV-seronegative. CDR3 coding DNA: TGCGCCAGCAGTGATTTAGGTGGGTCGAGGAGGGGTGAAAAACTGTTTTTT. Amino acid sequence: CASSDLGGSRRGEKLFF.